Here is one T cell receptor beta chain with its context. This entry comes from a study of OX40 agonist ivuxolimab in advanced cancers. For the study at large: Dose-escalation patients suffered from hepatocellular carcinoma, melanoma, renal cell or head and neck cancer. Partial responses were achieved by three patients, of whom one had hepatocellular carcinoma and two had cutaneous melanoma.

Sequencing used immunoSEQ multiplex PCR; TCRdb keeps in-frame clones, though not all of them. The data show around 73,000 clones, with around 89% seen just once and 9.5% to 12% held by the top ten. The length of the CDR3 is 16 residues. Germline-derived CDR1 and CDR2 are LNHNV and YYDKDF (reference sequence). V was cut by 5 bases and J by 3 bases, with 20 bases left in between. The chain links TRBV15 to TRBJ2-7, with a weak D call TRBD1 (8 bases). This clonotype was sampled from an adult with an advanced solid tumor such as melanoma, head and neck, liver or kidney cancer. The sequencing used CD4+ or CD8+ T cells sorted from blood, collected in a trial of the OX40 agonist ivuxolimab. CDR3: CATSGAGTGLNYEQYF. The CDR3 DNA follows: TGTGCCACCAGCGGAGCGGGGACAGGATTAAACTACGAGCAGTACTTC. The full variable domain, its missing parts supplied by reference TRBV15 and TRBJ2-7, is DAMVIQNPRYQVTQFGKPVTLSCSQTLNHNVMYWYQQKSSQAPKLLFHYYDKDFNNEADTPDNFQSRRPNTSFCFLDIRSPGLGDTAMYLCATSGAGTGLNYEQYFGPGTRLTVT.